One sample yielded the 5 T cell receptor beta chains listed below, sequenced in a study of CXCR3-negative and CXCR3-positive naive CD8 T cells. Preparation of TRB cDNA libraries relied on 5' RACE carrying UMI labels. TCRdb re-called the 5' RACE reads and shows each CDR3 protein once, DNA omitted. The listing contains about 62,000 distinct CDR3 sequences. The sequencing sample was made of naive CXCR3- CD8+ T cells from blood. As to subset: CD45RO-CCR7+CD27+CD95- naive CD8+ T cells lacking CXCR3 (TNR3-). The receptors were gathered from a human donor in good health. Some clones in this sample may be carry-over from other donors' samples.

The CDR3 sequence is CASSLSRTGEAFF. The V call is TRBV7-9, the J call TRBJ1-1; TCRdb lists TRBD1, though no DNA is available to test this call. This CDR3 is built from 13 residues. Looked up from germline, CDR1 is SEHNR and CDR2 is FQNEAQ (reference sequence). The full variable domain, with the rest looked up from reference TRBV7-9 and TRBJ1-1, is DTGVSQNPRHKITKRGQNVTFRCDPISEHNRLYWYRQTLGQGPEFLTYFQNEAQLEKSRLLSDRFSAERPKGSFSTLEIQRTEQGDSAMYLCASSLSRTGEAFFGQGTRLTVV.

This chain joins TRBV7-9 and TRBJ1-4. The CDR3 totals 16 residues. CDR1 and CDR2 from the germline V gene are SEHNR and FQNEAQ (reference sequence). CDR3 protein: CASSSSLVEGGEKLFF.

The chain is built from TRBV7-6 and TRBJ2-5; the TCRdb call, TRBD2, lacks DNA for checking. This CDR3 has 13 residues. Germline CDR1 and CDR2: SGHVS and FNYEAQ. The CDR3 here is CARHRDFQETQYF.

The gene calls are TRBV20-1 and TRBJ1-1; TCRdb names TRBD1, which stays unverified in the absence of DNA. The CDR3 loop spans 14 amino acids. Per germline, CDR1 DFQATT and CDR2 SNEGSKA (reference sequence). This CDR3 reads CSARDLDRDTEAFF.

The chain is built from TRBV19 and TRBJ2-1; TCRdb's D call of TRBD2 is untestable without DNA. Germline assignment: CDR1 LNHDA and CDR2 SQIVND (reference sequence). This CDR3 has 13 residues. The CDR3 sequence is CASTTAHLDEQFF.